Sequencing of this T cell receptor beta chain was carried out in a study of shared clonotypes between healthy human individuals. Germline CDR1 SGHTS, CDR2 YDEGEE. This CDR3 is 13 amino acids long. V was shortened by 4 bases and J by 6 bases, with 11 bases between the two germline ends. Libraries were prepared by immunoSEQ multiplex PCR; TCRdb keeps only in-frame clonotypes and omits some of them. The table includes about 1 million clones, 60% to 80% detected once. The chain has TRBV5-8 and TRBJ2-4; D perhaps matches TRBD1 (6 bases). The sequence was obtained from a man aged 18-30 years in good health. The sequencing sample was made of memory CD4+ T cells sorted from blood. The subset is: CD45RA-negative fraction. The CDR3 reads CASSPIQGNIQYF. DNA of the CDR3: TGTGCCAGCAGCCCCATACAGGGAAACATTCAGTACTTC.